This record looks at one T cell receptor beta chain sequence and its context. Its antigen is not known. This PCR relied on a set of 60 Vbeta primers and 13 Jbeta primers. Clones were read by immunoSEQ multiplex PCR, and TCRdb kept only the in-frame ones, dropping some. This table holds about 110,000 clones, about 59% found once. This specimen comes from a study of cytomegalovirus exposure and HLA in healthy donors. Deletions cut 6 bases from V and 0 bases from J, with 5 bases between. CDR1 SNHLY and CDR2 FYNNEI come from the germline V gene. This CDR3 has 12 amino acids. General observations from the study: For most subjects, TCR beta sequences were reported to predict HLA-A and HLA-B alleles with accuracy.

The J gene is TRBJ2-5, the V gene TRBV2; weak D call: TRBD1 (5 bases). The TCR was taken from a man in his thirties or forties in good health and CMV-seropositive. The sequenced sample was PBMCs. CDR3 region: CASRDNQETQYF. CDR3 sequence (DNA): TGTGCCAGCAGGGACAACCAAGAGACCCAGTACTTC.